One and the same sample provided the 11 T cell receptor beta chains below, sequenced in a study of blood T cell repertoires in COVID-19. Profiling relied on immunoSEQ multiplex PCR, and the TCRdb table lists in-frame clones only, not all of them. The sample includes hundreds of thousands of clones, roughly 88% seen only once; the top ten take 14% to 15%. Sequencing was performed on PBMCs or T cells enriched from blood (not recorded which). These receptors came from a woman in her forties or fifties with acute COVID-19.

DNA for the CDR3: TGTGCCAGCAGTTTATGGAGCAATGAGCAGTTCTTC. Its translation: CASSLWSNEQFF. The rearrangement joins TRBV28 to TRBJ2-1; D is uncertain. CDR1 is MDHEN and CDR2 is SYDVKM in the germline V gene. Trimming took 0 bases from V and 6 from J, leaving 3 bases between them. The CDR3 consists of 12 residues.

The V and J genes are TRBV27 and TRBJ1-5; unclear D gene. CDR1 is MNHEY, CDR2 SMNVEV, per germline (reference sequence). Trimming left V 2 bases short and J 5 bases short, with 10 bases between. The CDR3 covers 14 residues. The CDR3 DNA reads TGTGCCAGCAGTTTAGAGTTTGGGCATCAGCCCCAGCATTTT. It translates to CASSLEFGHQPQHF.

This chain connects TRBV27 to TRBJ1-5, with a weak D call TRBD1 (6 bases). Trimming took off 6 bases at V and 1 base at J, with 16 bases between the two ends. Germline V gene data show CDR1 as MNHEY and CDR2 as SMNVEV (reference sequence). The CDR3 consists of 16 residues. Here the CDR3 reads CASRRSQGVSNQPQHF. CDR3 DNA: TGTGCCAGCAGGAGATCACAGGGAGTGAGCAATCAGCCCCAGCATTTT.

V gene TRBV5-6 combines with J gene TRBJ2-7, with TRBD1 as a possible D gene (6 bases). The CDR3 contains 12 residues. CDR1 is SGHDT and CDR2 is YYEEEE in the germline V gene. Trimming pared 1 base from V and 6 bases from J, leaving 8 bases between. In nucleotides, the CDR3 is TGTGCCAGCAGCTTGACAGGGCCCGAGCAGTACTTC. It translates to CASSLTGPEQYF.

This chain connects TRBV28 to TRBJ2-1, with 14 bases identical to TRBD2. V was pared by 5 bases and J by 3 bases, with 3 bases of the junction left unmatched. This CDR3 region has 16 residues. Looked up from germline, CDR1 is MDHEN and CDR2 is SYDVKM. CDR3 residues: CASSRLAGGVYNEQFF. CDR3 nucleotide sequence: TGTGCCAGCAGTCGACTAGCGGGAGGGGTCTACAATGAGCAGTTCTTC.

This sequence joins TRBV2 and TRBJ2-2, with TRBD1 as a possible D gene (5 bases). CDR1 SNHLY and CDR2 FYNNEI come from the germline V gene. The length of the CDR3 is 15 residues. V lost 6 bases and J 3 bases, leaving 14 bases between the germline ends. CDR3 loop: CASREQGLDTGELFF. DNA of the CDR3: TGTGCCAGCAGAGAGCAGGGTTTAGACACCGGGGAGCTGTTTTTT. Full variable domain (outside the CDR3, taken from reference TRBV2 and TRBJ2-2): EPEVTQTPSHQVTQMGQEVILRCVPISNHLYFYWYRQILGQKVEFLVSFYNNEISEKSEIFDDQFSVERPDGSNFTLKIRSTKLEDSAMYFCASREQGLDTGELFFGEGSRLTVL.

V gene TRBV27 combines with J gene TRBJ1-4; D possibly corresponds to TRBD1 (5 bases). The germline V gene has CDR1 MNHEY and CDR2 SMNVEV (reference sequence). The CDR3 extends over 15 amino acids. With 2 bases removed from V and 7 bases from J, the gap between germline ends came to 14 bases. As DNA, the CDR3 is TGTGCCAGCAGTTTAGAAGGGCAGGGTGGTGAAAAACTGTTTTTT. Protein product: CASSLEGQGGEKLFF.

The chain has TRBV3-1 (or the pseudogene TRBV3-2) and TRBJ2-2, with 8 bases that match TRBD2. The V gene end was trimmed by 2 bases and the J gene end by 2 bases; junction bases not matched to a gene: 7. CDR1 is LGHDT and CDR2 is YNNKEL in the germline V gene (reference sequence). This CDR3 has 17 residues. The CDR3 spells CASSQRITSGNTGELFF. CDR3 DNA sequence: TGTGCCAGCAGCCAACGGATCACTAGCGGTAACACCGGGGAGCTGTTTTTT.

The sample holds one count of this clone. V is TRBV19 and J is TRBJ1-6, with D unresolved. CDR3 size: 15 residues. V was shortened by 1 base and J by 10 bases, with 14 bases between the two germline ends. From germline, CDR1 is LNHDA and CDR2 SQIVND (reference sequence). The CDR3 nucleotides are TGTGCCAGTAGTATAGGAGGCCGGAAGGAGTCACCCCTCCACTTT. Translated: CASSIGGRKESPLHF.

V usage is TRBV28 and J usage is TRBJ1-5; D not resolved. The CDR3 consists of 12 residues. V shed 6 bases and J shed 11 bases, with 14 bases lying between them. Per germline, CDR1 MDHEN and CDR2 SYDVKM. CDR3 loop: CASSLAPRAQHF. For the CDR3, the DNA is TGTGCCAGCAGCCTCGCCCCCCGGGCCCAGCATTTT.

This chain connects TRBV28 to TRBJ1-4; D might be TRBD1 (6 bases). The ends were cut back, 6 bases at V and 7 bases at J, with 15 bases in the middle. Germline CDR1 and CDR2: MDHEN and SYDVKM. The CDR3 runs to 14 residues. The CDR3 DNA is TGTGCCAGCAGCCAAGGGGGGGCGACTGAAAAACTGTTTTTT. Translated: CASSQGGATEKLFF.